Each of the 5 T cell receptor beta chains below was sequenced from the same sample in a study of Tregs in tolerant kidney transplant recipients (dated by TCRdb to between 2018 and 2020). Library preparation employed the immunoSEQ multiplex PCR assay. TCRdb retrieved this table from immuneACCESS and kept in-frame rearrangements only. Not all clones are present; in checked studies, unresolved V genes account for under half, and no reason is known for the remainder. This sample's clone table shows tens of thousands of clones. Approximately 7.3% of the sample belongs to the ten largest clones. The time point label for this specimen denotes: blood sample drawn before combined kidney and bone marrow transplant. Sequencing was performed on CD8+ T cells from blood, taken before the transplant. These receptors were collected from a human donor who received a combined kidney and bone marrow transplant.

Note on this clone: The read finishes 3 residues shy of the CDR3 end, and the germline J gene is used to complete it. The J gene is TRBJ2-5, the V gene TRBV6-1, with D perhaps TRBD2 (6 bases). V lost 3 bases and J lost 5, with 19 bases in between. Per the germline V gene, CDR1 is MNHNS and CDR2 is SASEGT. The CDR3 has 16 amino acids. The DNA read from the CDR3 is TGTGCCAGCAGTGAGGGACTCGACATGGCGTGGGAGACC. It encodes CASSEGLDMAWET. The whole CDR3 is CASSEGLDMAWETQYF.

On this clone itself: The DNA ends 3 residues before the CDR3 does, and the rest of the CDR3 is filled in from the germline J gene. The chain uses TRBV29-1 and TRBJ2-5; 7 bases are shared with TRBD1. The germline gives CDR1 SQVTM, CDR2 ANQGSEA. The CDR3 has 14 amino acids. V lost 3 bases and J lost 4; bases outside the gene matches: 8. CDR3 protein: CSVDADRQGETQYF. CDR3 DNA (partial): TGCAGCGTTGATGCGGACAGGCAGGGAGAGACC.

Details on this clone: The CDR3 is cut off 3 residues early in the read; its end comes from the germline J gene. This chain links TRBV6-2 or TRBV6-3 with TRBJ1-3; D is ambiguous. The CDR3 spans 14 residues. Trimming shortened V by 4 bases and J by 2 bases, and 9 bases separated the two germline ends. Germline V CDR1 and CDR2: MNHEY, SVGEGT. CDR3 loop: CASSSAATGNTIYF. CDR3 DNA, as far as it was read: TGTGCCAGCAGTTCGGCAGCGACTGGAAACACC.

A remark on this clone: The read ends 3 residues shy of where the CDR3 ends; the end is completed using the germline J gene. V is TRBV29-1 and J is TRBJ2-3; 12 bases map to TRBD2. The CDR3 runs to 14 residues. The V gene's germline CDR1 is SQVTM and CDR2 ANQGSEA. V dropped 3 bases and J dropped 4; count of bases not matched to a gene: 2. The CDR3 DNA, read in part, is TGCAGCGTTGAGACTAGCGGGAGTCCAGATACG. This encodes CSVETSGSPDT. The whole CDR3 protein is CSVETSGSPDTQYF.

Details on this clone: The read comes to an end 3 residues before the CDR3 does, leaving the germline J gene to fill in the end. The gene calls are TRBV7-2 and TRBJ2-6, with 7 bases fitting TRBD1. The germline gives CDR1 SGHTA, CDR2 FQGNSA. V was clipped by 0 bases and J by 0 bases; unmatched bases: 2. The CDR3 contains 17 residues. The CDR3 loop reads CASSLAYRGSGANVLTF. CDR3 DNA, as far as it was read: TGTGCCAGCAGCTTAGCTTACAGGGGCTCTGGGGCCAACGTC.